This entry describes one T cell receptor beta chain. What it recognizes is unknown. The CDR3 is 13 residues long. Germline-derived CDR1 and CDR2 are GTSNPN and SVGIG (reference sequence). V dropped 8 bases and J dropped 4 bases, with 17 bases sitting between them. Every isolated RNA sample was fully reverse transcribed, so sequencing captured expressed TCRB transcripts. Measured with immunoSEQ multiplex PCR; TCRdb has only the in-frame clones, and not every one. The sample carries 200,000 to 300,000 clones, roughly 22% recorded once. The authors sorted CD4+ naive, central memory, regulatory and stem cell-like memory cells via CD45RO/CCR7/CD25/CD127/CD95/CD27. The data stem from a study of beta chain features in type 1 diabetes. Points from the study as a whole: Moderate yet significant TCRB CDR3 shortening was seen in Type 1 diabetes patients in all four CD4+ subsets.

This receptor was obtained from a middle-aged woman with type 1 diabetes. The sequencing input was naive CD4+ T cells from blood. The chain couples TRBV30 to TRBJ2-5; possible D gene TRBD1, 5 bases. Here the CDR3 reads CAGTKGKPETQYF. The CDR3 nucleotides read TGTGCCGGAACAAAGGGGAAACCAGAGACCCAGTACTTC.